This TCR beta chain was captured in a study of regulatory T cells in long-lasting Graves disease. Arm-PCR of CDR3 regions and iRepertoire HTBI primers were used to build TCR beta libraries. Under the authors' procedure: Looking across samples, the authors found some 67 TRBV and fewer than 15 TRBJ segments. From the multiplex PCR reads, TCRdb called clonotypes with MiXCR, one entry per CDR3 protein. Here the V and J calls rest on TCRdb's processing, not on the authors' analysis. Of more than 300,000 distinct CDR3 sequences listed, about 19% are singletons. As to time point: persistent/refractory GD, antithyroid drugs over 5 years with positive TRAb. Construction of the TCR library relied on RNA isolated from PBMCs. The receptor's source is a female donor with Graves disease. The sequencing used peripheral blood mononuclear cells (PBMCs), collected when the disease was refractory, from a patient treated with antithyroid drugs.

The CDR3 DNA sequence: TGTGCCAGCAGTGCCCAGGGGGCCTACGAGCAGTACTTC. The encoded protein is CASSAQGAYEQYF. This chain joins TRBV6-1 and TRBJ2-7, with TRBD1 matching over 7 bases. This CDR3 region has 13 residues. With 4 bases clipped from V and 2 bases from J, the junction kept 2 bases outside the gene matches. From germline, CDR1 is MNHNS and CDR2 SASEGT.